The rows below give T cell receptor beta chains drawn from one sample of a study of Graves' ophthalmopathy and Graves' hyperthyroidism. TCRdb ran MiXCR on the multiplex PCR reads and lists one entry per CDR3 protein. The table includes 500,000 to 800,000 distinct CDR3 sequences, roughly 39% detected once. The sequenced sample consisted of peripheral blood. The source of these receptors is an adult man with Graves' ophthalmopathy. The CDR3 runs from the conserved cysteine through the conserved F or W. A D gene is named only where the DNA matches it firmly. Clone size is given for some rows only: seen once, a few or many times, or a class if the clone is expanded.

abundance: NA; j_gene: TRBJ1-3; d_gene: NA; v_gene: TRBV11-2; CDR3aa: CASNTKQGSSGNTIYF; CDR3nt: TGTGCCAGCAACACCAAACAGGGCAGCTCTGGAAACACCATATATTTT
abundance: NA; j_gene: TRBJ1-1; d_gene: NA; v_gene: TRBV4-1; CDR3aa: CASSQSGHYTEAFF; CDR3nt: TGCGCCAGCAGCCAGTCGGGACACTACACTGAAGCTTTCTTT
abundance: NA; j_gene: TRBJ1-2; d_gene: NA; v_gene: TRBV25-1; CDR3aa: CASSQDLPGTRGYTF; CDR3nt: TGTGCCAGCAGCCAGGATCTCCCGGGGACCCGTGGCTACACCTTC
abundance: many; j_gene: TRBJ2-7; d_gene: TRBD1; v_gene: TRBV10-3; CDR3aa: CATLGQGPYEQYF; CDR3nt: TGTGCCACGCTGGGACAGGGACCCTACGAGCAGTACTTC
abundance: few; j_gene: TRBJ2-6; d_gene: NA; v_gene: TRBV25-1; CDR3aa: CASSARPYNSGANVLTF; CDR3nt: TGTGCCAGCAGTGCTAGACCGTACAACTCTGGGGCCAACGTCCTGACTTTC
abundance: NA; j_gene: TRBJ1-2; d_gene: TRBD1; v_gene: TRBV10-3; CDR3aa: CASSYSRTGGESYGYTF; CDR3nt: TGTGCCAGCAGTTACTCCCGGACAGGGGGCGAAAGCTATGGCTACACCTTC
abundance: few; j_gene: TRBJ2-7; d_gene: NA; v_gene: TRBV11-2; CDR3aa: CASSLGRQTLWYEQYF; CDR3nt: TGTGCCAGCAGCTTAGGACGACAGACTTTATGGTACGAGCAGTACTTC
abundance: NA; j_gene: TRBJ2-7; d_gene: NA; v_gene: TRBV29-1; CDR3aa: CSLARTSSSYEQYF; CDR3nt: TGCAGCTTAGCCCGGACAAGTTCTTCCTACGAGCAGTACTTC
abundance: few; j_gene: TRBJ2-7; d_gene: NA; v_gene: TRBV6-5; CDR3aa: CASSPGGIGLYF; CDR3nt: TGTGCCAGCAGTCCAGGGGGGATCGGTTTGTACTTC
abundance: NA; j_gene: TRBJ2-7; d_gene: NA; v_gene: TRBV10-3; CDR3aa: CATSPGETYEQYF; CDR3nt: TGTGCCACCTCTCCGGGCGAGACCTACGAGCAGTACTTC
abundance: NA; j_gene: TRBJ1-1; d_gene: NA; v_gene: TRBV5-1; CDR3aa: CASSRPTGMNTKAFF; CDR3nt: TGCGCCAGCAGCAGGCCGACAGGCATGAACACTAAAGCTTTCTTT
abundance: NA; j_gene: TRBJ2-5; d_gene: NA; v_gene: TRBV29-1; CDR3aa: CSLAYEVLETQYF; CDR3nt: TGCAGCTTAGCGTACGAGGTTCTGGAGACCCAGTACTTC
abundance: NA; j_gene: TRBJ1-2; d_gene: TRBD1; v_gene: TRBV19; CDR3aa: CASTGTGAIGYTF; CDR3nt: TGTGCCAGCACCGGGACAGGGGCAATTGGCTACACCTTC
abundance: many; j_gene: TRBJ1-6; d_gene: TRBD1; v_gene: TRBV25-1; CDR3aa: CASSAQGGNSPLHF; CDR3nt: TGTGCCAGCTCCGCCCAAGGGGGCAATTCACCCCTCCACTTT
abundance: NA; j_gene: TRBJ1-4; d_gene: TRBD1; v_gene: TRBV9; CDR3aa: CASSAGQVDEKLFF; CDR3nt: TGTGCCAGCAGCGCGGGACAGGTTGACGAAAAACTGTTTTTT
abundance: NA; j_gene: TRBJ2-7; d_gene: TRBD2; v_gene: TRBV15; CDR3aa: CATSRTGTTSYEQYF; CDR3nt: TGTGCCACCAGCAGAACCGGGACTACCTCCTACGAGCAGTACTTC
abundance: many; j_gene: TRBJ1-1; d_gene: TRBD1; v_gene: TRBV2; CDR3aa: CASSSGTALEAFF; CDR3nt: TGTGCCAGCTCCTCGGGGACAGCCCTTGAAGCTTTCTTT
abundance: many; j_gene: TRBJ1-1; d_gene: NA; v_gene: TRBV20-1; CDR3aa: CSASVGSPGNTEAFF; CDR3nt: TGCAGTGCTAGCGTAGGGAGCCCGGGGAACACTGAAGCTTTCTTT
abundance: NA; j_gene: TRBJ1-1; d_gene: NA; v_gene: TRBV5-1; CDR3aa: CASSLHRDRYTEAFF; CDR3nt: TGTGCCAGCAGCTTGCACCGGGACCGTTATACTGAAGCTTTCTTT
abundance: few; j_gene: TRBJ2-1; d_gene: NA; v_gene: TRBV29-1; CDR3aa: CSVDDGRYNEQFF; CDR3nt: TGCAGCGTTGATGACGGGCGCTACAATGAGCAGTTCTTC
abundance: many; j_gene: TRBJ2-5; d_gene: NA; v_gene: TRBV5-1; CDR3aa: CASATSETQYF; CDR3nt: TGCGCCAGCGCCACCTCCGAGACCCAGTACTTC
abundance: many; j_gene: TRBJ1-2; d_gene: NA; v_gene: TRBV25-1; CDR3aa: CASSRGDAGAVGYGYTF; CDR3nt: TGTGCCAGCAGTCGAGGGGACGCCGGTGCGGTAGGCTATGGCTACACCTTC
abundance: NA; j_gene: TRBJ1-2; d_gene: NA; v_gene: TRBV12-3/TRBV12-4; CDR3aa: CASSPPPTNYGYTF; CDR3nt: TGTGCCAGCAGTCCCCCCCCCACTAACTATGGCTACACCTTC
abundance: many; j_gene: TRBJ2-5; d_gene: NA; v_gene: TRBV7-9; CDR3aa: CASSFGRVETQYF; CDR3nt: TGTGCCAGCAGCTTTGGCCGCGTGGAGACCCAGTACTTC
abundance: many; j_gene: TRBJ1-2; d_gene: NA; v_gene: TRBV5-6; CDR3aa: CASSSAGDYGYTF; CDR3nt: TGTGCCAGCAGCTCAGCAGGGGACTATGGCTACACCTTC
abundance: NA; j_gene: TRBJ1-4; d_gene: NA; v_gene: TRBV7-9; CDR3aa: CASSLGGAGEKLLF; CDR3nt: TGTGCCAGCAGCTTAGGCGGGGCGGGAGAAAAACTGTTATTT
abundance: few; j_gene: TRBJ2-2; d_gene: TRBD2; v_gene: TRBV19; CDR3aa: CASSIGASGGNTGELFF; CDR3nt: TGTGCCAGTAGTATAGGAGCGAGCGGGGGGAACACCGGGGAGCTGTTTTTT
abundance: many; j_gene: TRBJ1-2; d_gene: TRBD1; v_gene: TRBV29-1; CDR3aa: CSVGTANYGYTF; CDR3nt: TGCAGTGTCGGGACAGCTAACTATGGCTACACCTTC
abundance: NA; j_gene: TRBJ2-3; d_gene: NA; v_gene: TRBV7-9; CDR3aa: CASSEQGVAEHTQYF; CDR3nt: TGTGCCAGCAGCGAGCAGGGGGTAGCGGAACATACGCAGTATTTT
abundance: NA; j_gene: TRBJ2-2; d_gene: NA; v_gene: TRBV5-1; CDR3aa: CASSLNLIGELFF; CDR3nt: TGCGCCAGCAGCTTGAACTTGATTGGGGAGCTGTTTTTT
abundance: NA; j_gene: TRBJ2-7; d_gene: NA; v_gene: TRBV24-1; CDR3aa: CAKLQDSSYEQYF; CDR3nt: TGTGCCAAGTTACAGGACAGCAGCTACGAGCAGTACTTC
abundance: few; j_gene: TRBJ2-2; d_gene: TRBD2; v_gene: TRBV9; CDR3aa: CASSAILAGITGELFF; CDR3nt: TGTGCCAGCAGCGCTATACTAGCGGGGATCACCGGGGAGCTGTTTTTT
abundance: many; j_gene: TRBJ2-7; d_gene: TRBD2; v_gene: TRBV5-5; CDR3aa: CASSLTSGRAYEQYF; CDR3nt: TGTGCCAGCAGCTTGACTAGCGGGAGGGCTTATGAGCAGTACTTC
abundance: few; j_gene: TRBJ2-7; d_gene: NA; v_gene: TRBV4-1; CDR3aa: CASSQPTRGGGYEQYF; CDR3nt: TGCGCCAGCAGCCAACCCACCCGGGGAGGGGGGTACGAGCAGTACTTC
abundance: many; j_gene: TRBJ1-2; d_gene: NA; v_gene: TRBV24-1; CDR3aa: CATSDSEPTAAFGGYTF; CDR3nt: TGTGCCACCAGTGATTCGGAACCGACAGCGGCCTTCGGGGGCTACACCTTC
abundance: NA; j_gene: TRBJ1-1; d_gene: TRBD1; v_gene: TRBV20-1; CDR3aa: CSAPGDRGEAFF; CDR3nt: TGCAGTGCTCCAGGGGACAGGGGTGAAGCTTTCTTT
abundance: many; j_gene: TRBJ2-7; d_gene: NA; v_gene: TRBV7-3; CDR3aa: CASSLWDSAEQYF; CDR3nt: TGTGCCAGCAGCTTATGGGACTCTGCCGAGCAGTACTTC
abundance: NA; j_gene: TRBJ2-2; d_gene: NA; v_gene: TRBV5-1; CDR3aa: CASSGGITGELFF; CDR3nt: TGCGCCAGCAGCGGCGGGATTACCGGGGAGCTGTTTTTT
abundance: NA; j_gene: TRBJ2-7; d_gene: NA; v_gene: TRBV7-2; CDR3aa: CASSPPRRDYEQYF; CDR3nt: TGTGCCAGCTCACCACCGAGGCGGGACTACGAGCAGTACTTC
abundance: NA; j_gene: TRBJ2-3; d_gene: NA; v_gene: TRBV25-1; CDR3aa: CGSSDTRTSTDTQYF; CDR3nt: TGTGGCAGCAGTGATACCCGGACGTCCACAGATACGCAGTATTTT
abundance: NA; j_gene: TRBJ2-2; d_gene: NA; v_gene: TRBV7-9; CDR3aa: CASDLGANTGELFF; CDR3nt: TGTGCCAGCGATTTAGGGGCGAACACCGGGGAGCTGTTTTTT
abundance: many; j_gene: TRBJ2-5; d_gene: TRBD1; v_gene: TRBV9; CDR3aa: CASSVGTGRETQYF; CDR3nt: TGTGCCAGCAGCGTAGGGACAGGGAGAGAGACCCAGTACTTC
abundance: many; j_gene: TRBJ1-3; d_gene: NA; v_gene: TRBV7-2; CDR3aa: CASSKTRGSGNTIYF; CDR3nt: TGTGCCAGCAGCAAGACGCGGGGATCTGGAAACACCATATATTTT
abundance: few; j_gene: TRBJ2-2; d_gene: NA; v_gene: TRBV20-1; CDR3aa: CSAGPPGSGELFF; CDR3nt: TGCAGTGCGGGACCGCCGGGGTCCGGGGAGCTGTTTTTT
abundance: NA; j_gene: TRBJ2-7; d_gene: TRBD2; v_gene: TRBV11-1; CDR3aa: CASSLGASGGTYEQYF; CDR3nt: TGTGCCAGCAGCCTTGGGGCTAGCGGGGGGACCTACGAGCAGTACTTC
abundance: once; j_gene: TRBJ2-2; d_gene: NA; v_gene: TRBV9; CDR3aa: CASSLPLSGTNTGELFF; CDR3nt: TGTGCCAGCAGCTTACCATTAAGCGGAACGAACACCGGGGAGCTGTTTTTT